These 2 T cell receptor beta chains originate from one sample sequenced in a study of blood T cells in healthy people across ages. A J-beta primer mix and a sample-barcoded 5' primer were used in a second PCR of about 7 to 12 cycles. Each CDR3 protein gets one entry after TCRdb re-called the 5' RACE reads with MiXCR. Here the sample spans hundreds of thousands of distinct CDR3 sequences, 45% to 50% being singletons. The sample comprised blood. The receptors come from a woman aged 55-70 years in good health.

This clonotype was found once. The chain carries TRBV9 and TRBJ2-4, with TRBD2 as a possible D gene (6 bases). There are 15 residues in the CDR3. Trimming removed 3 bases from V and 8 bases from J, with 18 bases in between. Germline values: CDR1 SGDLS, CDR2 YYNGEE. The CDR3 coding sequence is TGTGCCAGCAGCGCCGAAGCGGGTCCCTTGGACATTCAGTACTTC. It codes for CASSAEAGPLDIQYF.

The rearrangement joins TRBV20-1 to TRBJ1-2, with D possibly TRBD1 on 5 matching bases. This CDR3 region has 14 residues. Deletions cut 0 bases from V and 0 bases from J, with 8 bases between. Germline V CDR1 and CDR2: DFQATT, SNEGSKA (reference sequence). The CDR3 sequence: CSARDPQANYGYTF. As DNA, the CDR3 is TGCAGTGCTAGAGATCCACAGGCTAACTATGGCTACACCTTC.